The TCR beta chain under discussion was sequenced for a study of T cell responses to AZD1222 COVID-19 vaccine. The study's findings and limits: Females made up more of the donors, who were largely white British, and clonal diversity may have come out too low. Regions left unmutated in variants are reportedly the target of nearly half of spike-specific TCRs.

As concerns this clone: Its antigen is undetermined.

V was cut by 2 bases and J by 7 bases, with 14 bases left in between. The germline gives CDR1 MNHEY, CDR2 SVGAGI. The length of the CDR3 is 14 residues. Clones were sequenced by immunoSEQ multiplex PCR, and TCRdb holds only the in-frame ones, with some missing. The data contain 150,000 or so clones, approximately 90% of them singletons. The TCR comes from an adult who received the AZD1222 COVID-19 vaccine. This specimen consisted of peripheral blood, obtained 28 days after the second AZD1222 dose. V and J are TRBV6-5 and TRBJ1-2; the D gene is possibly TRBD1 (5 bases). CDR3 sequence: CASSYVWGSGGYTF. CDR3 sequence (DNA): TGTGCCAGCAGTTACGTCTGGGGGTCTGGTGGCTACACCTTC.